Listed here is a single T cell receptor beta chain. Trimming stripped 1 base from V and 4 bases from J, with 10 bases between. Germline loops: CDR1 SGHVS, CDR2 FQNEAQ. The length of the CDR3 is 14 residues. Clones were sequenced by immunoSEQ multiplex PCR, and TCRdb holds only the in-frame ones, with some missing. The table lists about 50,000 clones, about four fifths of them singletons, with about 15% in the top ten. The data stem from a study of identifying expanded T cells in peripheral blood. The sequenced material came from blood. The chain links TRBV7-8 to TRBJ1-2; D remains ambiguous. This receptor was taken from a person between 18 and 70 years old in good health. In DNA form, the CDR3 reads TGTGCCAGCAGCTTAGGTCTAGGCAGCTATGGCTACACCTTC. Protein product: CASSLGLGSYGYTF.